This TCR beta chain originates from a study of shared clonotypes between healthy human individuals. Only in-frame clones appear in the TCRdb table, and some are missing; sequencing was by immunoSEQ multiplex PCR. The data hold around 1.9 million clones, with roughly 91% observed a single time. Terminally differentiated effector memory CD45RA+ cells were excluded from the naive CD8 cells, which were CD45RO-negative and positively selected for CCR7. The origin of this receptor is a man between 18 and 29 years old in good health. Some clones in this sample may be carry-over from other donors' samples. Material for sequencing was naive CD8+ T cells from PBMCs.

In DNA, the CDR3 is TGTGCCAGCAGGGACAGGGGAATCGGTAGCAATCAGCCCCAGCATTTT. It codes for CASRDRGIGSNQPQHF. V is TRBV2 and J is TRBJ1-5, with 9 bases that match TRBD1. Germline V gene lookup returns CDR1 SNHLY and CDR2 FYNNEI. This CDR3 has 16 residues. Germline trimming cut 6 bases from V and 0 bases from J; bases unmatched to any gene: 6.